This T cell receptor beta chain appears in the sequencing data of a study of T-cell reconstitution after alpha-beta-depleted transplantation in children. Study-wide results and limits: There were reportedly several hundred expanded graft clones from which alpha-beta T cells came about two months after transplant.

Concerning this clonotype: Its specificity is unknown.

Per the germline V gene, CDR1 is SEHNR and CDR2 is FQNEAQ (reference sequence). Germline trimming cut 2 bases from V and 3 bases from J; bases unmatched to any gene: 10. There are 17 residues in the CDR3. For TCRbeta, the library was prepared with unique molecular identifiers. One entry per CDR3 protein, called by TCRdb with MiXCR from the PCR reads. The sample records about a million distinct CDR3 sequences, roughly 29% being singletons. The chain uses TRBV7-9 and TRBJ2-3; 8 bases map to TRBD2. Here the sequenced sample was PBMCs, mostly from graft donor cells, taken 360 days after TCRalphabeta/CD19-depleted stem cell transplant. This receptor was identified in a boy in the first two years of life who had a stem cell transplant for SCID, so the T cells may come from the graft donor. CDR3 DNA: TGTGCCAGCAGCTTACCGGGACTAGTTTTGGGGACAGATACGCAGTATTTT. It translates to CASSLPGLVLGTDTQYF.